The subject of this entry is one TCR beta chain. It has no known antigen specificity. No per-base quality is available; no much larger clone lies one base away. The donors were healthy, HIV-negative adults who had no recently reported acute infections or vaccinations. Every donor was a Caucasian adult living in Nashville, Tennessee, USA. CD4+ T cells were enriched by magnetic negative selection, after which naive cells were positively selected on CD45RA and the negative fraction was taken as the memory subset. Blood was obtained by leukapheresis, after which PBMCs were separated by Ficoll-Histopaque density gradient centrifugation and cryopreserved in liquid nitrogen vapor phase. Analytical flow cytometry was used to check the purity and quantity of every magnetically sorted T cell population. From each sorted fraction, genomic DNA was isolated and quantified by UV absorbance on a Nanodrop 2000c.

The CDR3 covers 13 residues, taking in both the cysteine and the phenylalanine. Only the CDR3 DNA stays, 39 bases, in frame from base 1. The trim is 7 bases for V and 8 bases for J, with a gap of 17 bases between the germline ends. Taken from the germline V gene, the CDR1 and CDR2 loops are MDHEN and SYDVKM. The data derive from a study of shared clonotypes between healthy human individuals (TCRdb year 2020). Context from the whole study: A couple of women and a few men aged 18 to 49 years were included in the cohort. Per donor, three plates each were used for CD4 naive and CD4 memory, two for CD8 naive, and one for CD8 memory. The study deeply sequenced blood TCR repertoires of 5 or 6 healthy adults to estimate repertoire size and the extent of clonotype sharing between individuals. Libraries were prepared and TCR repertoires were sequenced by different laboratories using diverse techniques, in order to increase sequencing depth and limit assay-specific biases. Leukapheresis yielded between about 0.8 and 9.5 billion PBMCs per donor. The research as a whole found: When a handful of donors were compared, the shared fraction of clonotypes was about 5.2% for naive CD4, more than 3% for naive CD8, 2.3% for memory CD4, and about 0.36% for memory CD8. Sampling was restricted to blood, and TCR repertoires in tissue are likely to differ from TCR repertoires in blood. Naive subsets generally had larger estimated clonotype richness than memory subsets did. Based on pairwise subsampling, the degree of clonotype sharing among donors was expected to be affected by sequencing depth. Rarefaction of sorted-subset datasets indicated incomplete sequencing despite the large sequencing depth. Clonotypes shared by all four sorted-subset donors showed higher generation probabilities than non-shared clonotypes. Because the study included only a small number of donors, the genetic and exposure-history diversity represented was limited.

Using the deep immunoSEQ assay, multiplex PCR amplified TCR CDR3 regions from genomic DNA. Extracted genomic DNA from each cell subset was spread evenly across all wells of several immunoSEQ 96-well plates, with each plate serving as a replicate. For sorted subsets, approximately 210 ng of genomic DNA, equivalent to some 30,000 T cell genomes, went into each replicate PCR. Purified libraries were quantified with a Qubit 3.0 fluorometer, sized on a Bioanalyzer 2100, and re-quantified with the KAPA Library Quantification kit. Every immunoSEQ 96-well plate was sequenced on a separate single-read 150-cycle Illumina NextSeq 550 flow cell. On the study's bioinformatics: Because only junctional sequences without quality scores were contained in the immunoSEQ output, filtering matching that applied to full-length reads could not be performed. Sequences were annotated with PyIR, a Python wrapper for IgBLAST v1.9, using IMGT germline references to assign V/J genes and CDR3. Any read was removed if the V/J assignment was weak (E-value above 1e-6), the CDR3 was missing, or the read contained stop codons, out-of-frame junctions, or ambiguous translated residues. A V3J clonotype was defined by an identical inferred V gene, J gene, and CDR3 amino acid sequence. Percentage overlap between repertoires was calculated by dividing the number of shared unique clonotypes by the size of the smaller repertoire. RTK rarefaction, the Chao1 estimator, and Recon v2.1 estimates of unobserved clonotypes were used to assess repertoire richness. Generation probabilities were computed with OLGA for all TCRbeta clonotypes obtained by the gDNA method from several donors. Here the immuneACCESS table is served through TCRdb, limited to in-frame sequences with V and J called. Missing clones are a known gap in these copies; in checked studies unresolved V genes cover under half, and the rest lacks a known reason. The V and J calls and the clone size are those of that table, but D and trimming were determined from the DNA. For this sample there are a few hundred thousand clones; around 97% appear just once. The ten most abundant clones make up about 0.057% of the sample.

This receptor was identified in a woman aged 25 to 39 in good health. The sample taken for sequencing was naive CD4+ T cells sorted from blood. The sample's cell subset or site, from its label and the paper: CD45RA+ positively selected. The chain was built from TRBV28 and TRBJ1-2; the D gene is unclear. The base sequence is TGTGCCAGCACCAACCCACCCAGAGGCGGCTACACCTTC. Translated, this is CASTNPPRGGYTF.